The 2 T cell receptor beta chains in this list originate from one sample, sequenced in a study of Tregs in tolerant kidney transplant recipients. Recipients received nonmyeloablative bone marrow transplants from related graft donors, with transient mixed chimerism. The method was immunoSEQ multiplex PCR; TCRdb's version includes in-frame clones alone and lacks a portion of them. The data contain tens of thousands of clones, more than 85% of them singletons. The source was CD4+ T cells from blood (PBMCs), collected 24 months after the transplant. The receptors shown here come from a human patient who received a combined kidney and bone marrow transplant. Some T cells may be transferred from the graft donor.

The chain uses TRBV4-2 and TRBJ2-7, with TRBD1 matching 7 bases. The V gene's germline CDR1 is LGHNA and CDR2 YNFKEQ. The V segment lost 4 bases and the J segment 6 bases; nucleotides outside the gene matches: 9. The CDR3 is 14 residues long. This CDR3 reads CASSLGGPYPEQYF. The CDR3 DNA follows: TGTGCCAGCAGCCTAGGGGGCCCCTACCCCGAGCAGTACTTC.

This sequence joins TRBV27 and TRBJ2-1; 10 bases map to TRBD1. CDR1 and CDR2 from the germline V gene are MNHEY and SMNVEV (reference sequence). The CDR3 is 14 amino acids. The J segment lost 1 base and the V segment lost 8 bases, leaving 2 bases of the junction unmatched. CDR3 protein: CASWTGGSYNEQFF. In DNA, the CDR3 is TGTGCCAGCTGGACAGGGGGTTCCTACAATGAGCAGTTCTTC.